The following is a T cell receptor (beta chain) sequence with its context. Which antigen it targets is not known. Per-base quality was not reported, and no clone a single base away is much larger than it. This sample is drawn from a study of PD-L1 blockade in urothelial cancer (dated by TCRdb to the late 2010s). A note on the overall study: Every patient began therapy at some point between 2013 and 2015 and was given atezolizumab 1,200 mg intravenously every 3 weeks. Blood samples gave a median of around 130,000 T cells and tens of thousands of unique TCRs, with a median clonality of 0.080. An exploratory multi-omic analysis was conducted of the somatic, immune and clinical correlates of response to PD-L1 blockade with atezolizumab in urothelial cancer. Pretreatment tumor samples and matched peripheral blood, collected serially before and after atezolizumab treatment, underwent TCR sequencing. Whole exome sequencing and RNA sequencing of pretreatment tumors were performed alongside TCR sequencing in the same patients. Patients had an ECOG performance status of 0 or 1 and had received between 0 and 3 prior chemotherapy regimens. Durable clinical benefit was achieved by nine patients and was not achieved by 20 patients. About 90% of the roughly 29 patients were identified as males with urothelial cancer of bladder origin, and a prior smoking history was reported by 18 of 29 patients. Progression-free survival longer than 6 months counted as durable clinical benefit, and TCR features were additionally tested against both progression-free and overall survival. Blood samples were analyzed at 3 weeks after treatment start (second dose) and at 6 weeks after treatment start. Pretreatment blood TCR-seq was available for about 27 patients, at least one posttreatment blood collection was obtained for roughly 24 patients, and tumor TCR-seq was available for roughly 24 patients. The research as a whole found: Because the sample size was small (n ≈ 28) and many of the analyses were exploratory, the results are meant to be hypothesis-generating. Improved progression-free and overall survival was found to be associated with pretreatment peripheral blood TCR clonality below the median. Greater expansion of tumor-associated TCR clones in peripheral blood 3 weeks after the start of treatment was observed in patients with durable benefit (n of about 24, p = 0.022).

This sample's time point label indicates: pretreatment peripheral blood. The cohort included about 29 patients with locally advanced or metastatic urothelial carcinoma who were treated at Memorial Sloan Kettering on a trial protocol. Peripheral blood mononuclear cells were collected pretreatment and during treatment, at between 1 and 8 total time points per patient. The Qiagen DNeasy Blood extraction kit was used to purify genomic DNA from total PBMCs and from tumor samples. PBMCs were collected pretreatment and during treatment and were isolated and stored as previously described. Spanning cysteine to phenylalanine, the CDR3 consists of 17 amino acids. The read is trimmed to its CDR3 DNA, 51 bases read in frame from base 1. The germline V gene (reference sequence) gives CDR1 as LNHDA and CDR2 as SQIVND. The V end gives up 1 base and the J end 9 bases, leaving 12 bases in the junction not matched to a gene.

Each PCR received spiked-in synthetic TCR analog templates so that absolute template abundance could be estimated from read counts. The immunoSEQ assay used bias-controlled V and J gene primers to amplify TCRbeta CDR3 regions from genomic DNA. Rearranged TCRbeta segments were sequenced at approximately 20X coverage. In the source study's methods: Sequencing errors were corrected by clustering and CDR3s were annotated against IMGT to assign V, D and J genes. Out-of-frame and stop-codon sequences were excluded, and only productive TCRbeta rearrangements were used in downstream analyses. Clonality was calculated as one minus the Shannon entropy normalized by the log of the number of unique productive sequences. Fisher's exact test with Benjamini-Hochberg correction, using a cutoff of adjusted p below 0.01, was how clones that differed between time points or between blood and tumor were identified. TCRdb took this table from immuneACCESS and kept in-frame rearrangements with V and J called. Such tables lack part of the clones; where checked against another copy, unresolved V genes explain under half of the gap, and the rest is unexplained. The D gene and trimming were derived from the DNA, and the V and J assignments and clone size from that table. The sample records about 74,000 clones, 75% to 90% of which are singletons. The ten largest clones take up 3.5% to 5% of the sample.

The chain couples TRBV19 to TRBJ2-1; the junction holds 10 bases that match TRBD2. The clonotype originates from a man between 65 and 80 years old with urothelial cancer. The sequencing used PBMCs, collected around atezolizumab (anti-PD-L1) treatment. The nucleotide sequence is TGTGCCAGTAGTATAGGGAAGGAGCGGGAGGGGTCCGGTGAGCAGTTCTTC. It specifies CASSIGKEREGSGEQFF.